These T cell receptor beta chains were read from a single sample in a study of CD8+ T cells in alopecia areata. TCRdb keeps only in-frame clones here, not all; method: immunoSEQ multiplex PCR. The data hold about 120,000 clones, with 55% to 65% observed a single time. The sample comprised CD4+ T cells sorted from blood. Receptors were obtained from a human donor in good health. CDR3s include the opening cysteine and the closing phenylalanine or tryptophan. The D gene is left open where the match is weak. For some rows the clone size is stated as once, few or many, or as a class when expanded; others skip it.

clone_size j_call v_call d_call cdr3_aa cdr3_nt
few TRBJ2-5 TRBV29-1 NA CSGVAGQLQETQYF TGCAGCGGGGTGGCCGGACAGCTACAAGAGACCCAGTACTTC
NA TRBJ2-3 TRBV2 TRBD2 CARRTSGGGTDTQYF TGTGCCAGGCGAACTAGCGGGGGCGGGACAGATACGCAGTATTTT
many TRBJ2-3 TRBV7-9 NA CASSPAPDTQYF TGTGCCAGCAGCCCAGCGCCAGATACGCAGTATTTT
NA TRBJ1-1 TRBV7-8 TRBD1 CASSLGRQGTEAFF TGTGCCAGCAGCTTAGGGCGACAGGGAACTGAAGCTTTCTTT
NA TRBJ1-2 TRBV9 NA CASSVVGFGQTNYGYTF TGTGCCAGCAGCGTAGTGGGCTTCGGACAGACTAACTATGGCTACACCTTC
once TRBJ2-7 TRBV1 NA CTSSQGGGVHEQYF TGCACCAGCAGCCAAGGCGGGGGGGTCCACGAGCAGTACTTC
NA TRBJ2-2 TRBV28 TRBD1 CASSFDRVPGELFF TGTGCCAGCAGTTTCGACAGGGTCCCCGGGGAGCTGTTTTTT
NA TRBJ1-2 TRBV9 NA CASQKTGYGYTF TGTGCCAGCCAAAAGACAGGCTATGGCTACACCTTC
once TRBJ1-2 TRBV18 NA CASSVSAEGYTF TGTGCCAGCTCAGTATCCGCTGAGGGCTACACCTTC
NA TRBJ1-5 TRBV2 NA CASSLERNQPQHF TGTGCCAGCAGCCTGGAAAGGAATCAGCCCCAGCATTTT
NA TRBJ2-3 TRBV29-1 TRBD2 CSVLGLAGFQGTQYF TGCAGCGTCCTGGGACTAGCGGGGTTCCAGGGTACGCAGTATTTT
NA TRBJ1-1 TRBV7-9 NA CASSRAENTEAFF TGTGCCAGCAGCCGAGCAGAGAACACTGAAGCTTTCTTT
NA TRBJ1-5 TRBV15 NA CATSRGGGGQPQHF TGTGCCACCAGCAGAGGAGGGGGAGGTCAGCCCCAGCATTTT
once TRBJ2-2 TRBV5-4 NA CASSLLEGELFF TGTGCCAGCAGCTTATTGGAGGGGGAGCTGTTTTTT
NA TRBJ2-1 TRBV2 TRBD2 CASSGRAGVYNEQFF TGTGCCAGCAGTGGTCGGGCGGGGGTCTACAATGAGCAGTTCTTC
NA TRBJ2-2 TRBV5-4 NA CATLGQNTGELFF TGTGCCACTTTGGGCCAGAACACCGGGGAGCTGTTTTTT
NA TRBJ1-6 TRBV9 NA CASSVVDVNSPLHF TGTGCCAGCAGCGTCGTGGACGTTAATTCACCCCTCCACTTT
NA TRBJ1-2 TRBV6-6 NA CASGLEGRPGSYTF TGTGCCAGCGGTCTGGAGGGTAGGCCGGGGAGCTACACCTTC
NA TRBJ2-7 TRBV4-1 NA CASSQGGGRERSYEQYF TGCGCCAGCAGCCAAGGAGGTGGGCGGGAAAGGTCCTACGAGCAGTACTTC
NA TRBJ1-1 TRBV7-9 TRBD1 CASIQGASKNTEAFF TGTGCCAGCATACAGGGGGCGTCCAAAAACACTGAAGCTTTCTTT
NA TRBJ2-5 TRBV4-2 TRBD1 CASSLTGGRETQYF TGTGCCAGCAGCCTGACAGGGGGCCGAGAGACCCAGTACTTC
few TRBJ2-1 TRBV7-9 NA CASSLGRGGQSEQFF TGTGCCAGCAGCTTAGGCCGAGGTGGGCAATCTGAGCAGTTCTTC
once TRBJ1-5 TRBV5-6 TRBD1 CASSPWTGKKTDQPQHF TGTGCCAGCAGCCCATGGACAGGGAAGAAGACGGATCAGCCCCAGCATTTT
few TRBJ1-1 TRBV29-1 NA CSVPKTPNTEAFF TGCAGCGTTCCTAAGACACCGAACACTGAAGCTTTCTTT
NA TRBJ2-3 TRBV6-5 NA CASRGSGDTQYF TGTGCCAGCCGCGGTAGCGGAGATACGCAGTATTTT
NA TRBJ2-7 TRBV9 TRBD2 CASSVAAGGSYEQYF TGTGCCAGCAGCGTAGCAGCGGGGGGATCCTACGAGCAGTACTTC
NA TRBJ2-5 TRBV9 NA CASSARSQETQYF TGTGCCAGCAGCGCACGGAGCCAAGAGACCCAGTACTTC
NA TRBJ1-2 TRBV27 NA CASSLDGGSSRTF TGTGCCAGCAGTTTGGATGGGGGATCCTCCCGGACCTTC
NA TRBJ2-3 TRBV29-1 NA CSGVWGNTQYF TGCAGCGGTGTTTGGGGTAATACGCAGTATTTT
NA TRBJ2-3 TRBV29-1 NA CSVEPGADTQYF TGCAGCGTTGAACCGGGGGCAGATACGCAGTATTTT
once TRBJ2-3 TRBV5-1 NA CASSRLPGITDTQYF TGCGCCAGCAGCCGCCTCCCAGGGATCACAGATACGCAGTATTTT
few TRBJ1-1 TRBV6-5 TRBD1 CASSPGTGNTEAFF TGTGCCAGCAGCCCCGGGACAGGGAACACTGAAGCTTTCTTT
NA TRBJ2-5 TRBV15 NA CATSRAGSSQETQYF TGTGCCACCAGCAGAGCTGGCAGCTCCCAAGAGACCCAGTACTTC
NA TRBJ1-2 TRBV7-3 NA CASSLSGGLPNGYTF TGTGCCAGCAGCTTAAGTGGAGGGCTACCAAATGGCTACACCTTC
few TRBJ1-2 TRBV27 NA CASSRQDNYGYTF TGTGCCAGCAGCAGACAGGACAACTATGGCTACACCTTC
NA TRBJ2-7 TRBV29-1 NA CAFLGAGGYEQYF TGCGCCTTCTTGGGGGCCGGCGGGTACGAGCAGTACTTC
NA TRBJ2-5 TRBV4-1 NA CASSQDAPARVRETQYF TGCGCCAGCAGCCAAGATGCGCCAGCCCGGGTGAGAGAGACCCAGTACTTC
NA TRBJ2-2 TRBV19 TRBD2 CASSREVAVKTGELFF TGTGCCAGTAGTCGGGAGGTCGCGGTAAAGACCGGGGAGCTGTTTTTT
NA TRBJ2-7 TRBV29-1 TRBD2 CSVAPGREEQYF TGCAGCGTGGCCCCCGGGCGGGAGGAGCAGTACTTC
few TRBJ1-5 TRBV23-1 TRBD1 CASSQQTGLQPQHF TGCGCCAGCAGTCAACAGACAGGGCTCCAGCCCCAGCATTTT
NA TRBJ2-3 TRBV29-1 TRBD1 CSVDRQGVVPDTQYF TGCAGCGTTGATCGGCAGGGGGTAGTACCAGATACGCAGTATTTT
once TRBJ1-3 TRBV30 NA CAWRPGLQNTIYF TGTGCCTGGAGGCCGGGCCTTCAAAACACCATATATTTT
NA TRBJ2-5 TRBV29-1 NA CSVGWGQETQYF TGCAGCGTGGGGTGGGGGCAAGAGACCCAGTACTTC
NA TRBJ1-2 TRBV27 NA CASSFAGTPNYGYTF TGTGCCAGCAGTTTCGCCGGGACACCTAACTATGGCTACACCTTC
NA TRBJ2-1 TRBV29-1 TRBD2 CSARRGGSFEQFF TGCAGCGCCAGGCGGGGGGGCTCTTTTGAGCAGTTCTTC
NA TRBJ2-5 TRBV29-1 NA CSVGLYRGPLAQYF TGCAGCGTTGGCCTATACCGGGGCCCCCTGGCCCAGTACTTC
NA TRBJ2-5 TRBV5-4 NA CASSSRGREETQYF TGTGCCAGCAGCTCCCGGGGCAGGGAAGAGACCCAGTACTTC
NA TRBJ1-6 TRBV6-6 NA CASSYPQPAPLHF TGTGCCAGCAGTTACCCCCAGCCGGCACCCCTCCACTTT
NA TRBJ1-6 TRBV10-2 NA CASRAGNLGRRTPLHF TGCGCCAGCAGGGCGGGAAACTTAGGGAGACGTACACCCCTCCACTTT
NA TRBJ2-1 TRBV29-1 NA CSGRQVRGYNEQFF TGCAGCGGCAGACAGGTTAGGGGTTACAATGAGCAGTTCTTC
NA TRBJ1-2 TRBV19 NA CASRPWEEGNYGYTF TGTGCCAGTAGACCCTGGGAGGAAGGTAACTATGGCTACACCTTC
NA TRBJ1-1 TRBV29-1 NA CSVFGGIRDTEAFF TGCAGCGTTTTCGGGGGCATTCGGGACACTGAAGCTTTCTTT
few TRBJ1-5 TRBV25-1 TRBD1 CASSESTGSQPQHF TGTGCCAGCAGTGAATCGACAGGGAGTCAGCCCCAGCATTTT